The rows below give T cell receptor beta chains drawn from one sample of a study of technical replicates of blood from a handful of donors. Assay: immunoSEQ multiplex PCR; the TCRdb copy retains only in-frame clones and omits some. The profile shows 70,000 or so clones, about 90% of them singletons. The sequenced sample consisted of PBMCs. These receptors were obtained from a human donor in good health. Some clones in this sample may be carry-over from other donors' samples. Both conserved end residues are part of each CDR3. The order of the fields is V gene, J gene, D gene, CDR3 DNA, CDR3 protein. D genes are given only for firm matches.

TRBV29-1	TRBJ2-1	TRBD2	TGCAGCGTTGAAGAAACCCCGGGAGGACGCAAGTTTGGCCAGTTCTTC	CSVEETPGGRKFGQFF
TRBV30	TRBJ1-6	.	TGTGCCTGGAGTGTGGACACCGGTTCACCCCTCCACTTT	CAWSVDTGSPLHF
TRBV6-5	TRBJ2-7	TRBD2	TGTGCCAGCAGTTACTCGTTCGGGCTAGCGGGCCACGAGCAGTACTTC	CASSYSFGLAGHEQYF
TRBV5-1	TRBJ1-1	TRBD1	TGCGCCAGCAGCTCGGGACAGCAGAACACTGAAGCTTTCTTT	CASSSGQQNTEAFF
TRBV4-1	TRBJ2-7	TRBD1	TGCGCCAGCAGCCAAGAAGGGGGCTTGGGATACGAGCAGTACTTC	CASSQEGGLGYEQYF
TRBV7-2	TRBJ2-3	TRBD2	TGTGCCAGCAGCTTAGTTAGCGGGAGGGCCGGAGATACGCAGTATTTT	CASSLVSGRAGDTQYF
TRBV29-1	TRBJ2-7	.	TGCAGCGTTATTAGGGGTAGCGAGCAGTACTTC	CSVIRGSEQYF
TRBV7-8	TRBJ2-4	.	TGTGCCAGCAGCCCGAGGCGAGGAATTCAGTACTTC	CASSPRRGIQYF
TRBV11-3	TRBJ2-1	.	TGTGCCAGCAGCTCCTGGGGGGCGGGGGCGGCTGCAGAGCAGTTCTTC	CASSSWGAGAAAEQFF
TRBV18	TRBJ1-2	TRBD1	TGTGCCAGCTCACAAACGACAGGGGCGGATGGCTACACCTTC	CASSQTTGADGYTF
TRBV2	TRBJ2-1	TRBD1	TGTGCCAGCAGTGCGGACAGGACACAGTTCTTC	CASSADRTQFF
TRBV5-1	TRBJ1-6	TRBD1	TGCGCCAGCAGCGTAACATTCCGGGACAGGGGTTCGGATAATTCACCCCTCCACTTT	CASSVTFRDRGSDNSPLHF